The T cell receptor (beta chain) under discussion was sequenced for a study of blood T cells in healthy people across ages (dated by TCRdb to 2013 to 2016). For the study in its entirety: In model experiments, template switching captured about one uniquely barcoded TCR beta cDNA molecule for every two T cells. The donors were divided into four age groups: young (average about 16 years), middle-aged (almost 40), aged (roughly 66) and long-lived (roughly 88). To avoid experimental bias, donors of different ages were distributed randomly across sequencing lanes. For two donors (one aged 18 to 29 and one aged 80 or older), the study analyzed two additional independent replicas of 1 million unique cDNA reads from the same blood draw. The study measured age-related changes in TCR beta repertoire diversity using deep sequencing normalized with unique cDNA molecular identifiers. On the study overall, not on this receptor specifically: Since profiling was done on bulk unsorted PBMCs, naive and antigen-experienced compartments could not be conclusively compared. Estimates of total diversity from one million sequenced T cells were regarded as lower bounds and underestimates. Compared with the aged group, the long-lived group had more naive CD4+ T cells, fewer expanded clones and increased TCR diversity, a pattern suggesting age selection. As age increased, observed TCR beta diversity per million T cells dropped in a roughly linear way, and a significant reduction was already evident by age 40. Observed TCR beta diversity correlated strongly with the percentage of naive T cells measured by flow cytometry. Because the CMV infection status of the donors was unknown, age-related changes in expanded clonotypes may potentially have been confounded.

In the case of this clonotype: Its cognate antigen has yet to be identified. No base qualities exist here, and no much larger clone lies one base off it.

The CDR3 sequence holds 15 residues, the cysteine and phenylalanine included. The sequence is cut down to CDR3 DNA, 45 bases in frame from base 1. CDR1 and CDR2 are read off the germline V gene as MNHEY and SVGEGT. V is clipped by 6 bases and J by 5 bases, and the sequence between their germline boundaries is 19 bases long. The protocol used for the library was 5' RACE. The data were produced on an Illumina HiSeq 2500. The second PCR ran for roughly 7 to 12 cycles and used a J-beta primer mix along with a sample-barcoded 5' primer. A template-switch 5' adaptor carrying 12 random nucleotides introduced a unique molecular identifier onto each TCR beta cDNA molecule. At least 3 million CDR3-containing paired-end reads were obtained from each sample. First-strand cDNA synthesis was performed from all RNA using the Mint cDNA synthesis kit, with priming by a TRBC-specific oligonucleotide. Following uracil-DNA glycosylase treatment, a first 18-cycle PCR with universal primers M1SS and BC2_uni_R was performed on all cDNA. The authors' pipeline ran thus. Each sample was normalized by randomly selecting 1 million high-quality reads, each carrying a distinct molecular identifier. Instead of being binned into consensus sequences, reads with shared molecular identifiers were discarded. CDR3 identification, clonotype clustering and error correction used MiTCR with a Q25 quality threshold and the strictest error-elimination algorithm. A nonparametric unseen species model with Euler transformation was used to estimate lower-bound total TCR beta diversity. TCRdb reran the public reads through fastp at Q25 and MiXCR, keeping productive beta chains. CDR3 protein duplicates are merged, each entry listing the most common genes and DNA. The V and J calls come from TCRdb's annotation, not from the publication. Present in this sample are approximately 1,000,000 distinct CDR3 sequences, around two fifths of which were seen just once. Jointly, the top ten make up around 14% of the sample.

Systemically healthy Caucasian individuals from Russia, approximately 39 in total and aged roughly 6 to 100 years, were included as donors. Around 10 milliliters of peripheral blood were drawn from each donor into EDTA-treated Vacutainer tubes. Ficoll-Paque density-gradient centrifugation was used to isolate PBMCs, with at least 6.5 million per sample. Total RNA was extracted from PBMCs with Trizol reagent, with at least 6 micrograms obtained per sample. For every donor, flow cytometry on a PBMC aliquot measured the percentage of naive CD45RAhigh/CD27high T cells. This receptor was obtained from a man aged 18 to 35 in good health. This receptor chain uses TRBV6-2 or TRBV6-3 and TRBJ1-2; the D gene is unclear. Sample: blood. The CDR3 protein: CASRPLDGWSYGYTF. The nucleotide sequence reads as follows: TGTGCCAGCAGGCCTCTTGATGGCTGGTCGTATGGCTACACCTTC.